This T cell receptor (beta chain) was captured in a study of identical twins' blood T cells. The study's findings and limits: Environmental influences on twin similarity could not be excluded. Even for out-of-frame TCRbeta, twins reportedly shared V gene usage much more than unrelated donors. Top TCRbeta clonotypes were shared more with twin than unrelated donors.

In regard to this clonotype: The antigen is unknown.

Per the study methods: Per-library CDR3 reads ranged roughly 2 to 4 million; clonotypes, ~90,000 to ~500,000. Via MiXCR, TCRdb re-called the 5' RACE reads, giving one row per CDR3 protein. These V and J calls derive from TCRdb rather than the authors' analysis. The profile shows about 370,000 distinct CDR3 sequences, about 28% of them singletons. Germline-derived CDR1 and CDR2 are SGHTA and FQGNSA. The CDR3 length is 16 residues. Unmatched junction bases numbered 6, after V lost 2 bases and J lost 3 bases. The sample was PBMCs. The rearrangement joins TRBV7-2 to TRBJ2-1; 8 bases align to TRBD2. This clonotype was obtained from a woman aged 18-49 years in good health. CDR3 protein: CASSLTGTRNYNEQFF. CDR3 DNA sequence: TGTGCCAGCAGCTTAACCGGGACTAGGAACTACAATGAGCAGTTCTTC.